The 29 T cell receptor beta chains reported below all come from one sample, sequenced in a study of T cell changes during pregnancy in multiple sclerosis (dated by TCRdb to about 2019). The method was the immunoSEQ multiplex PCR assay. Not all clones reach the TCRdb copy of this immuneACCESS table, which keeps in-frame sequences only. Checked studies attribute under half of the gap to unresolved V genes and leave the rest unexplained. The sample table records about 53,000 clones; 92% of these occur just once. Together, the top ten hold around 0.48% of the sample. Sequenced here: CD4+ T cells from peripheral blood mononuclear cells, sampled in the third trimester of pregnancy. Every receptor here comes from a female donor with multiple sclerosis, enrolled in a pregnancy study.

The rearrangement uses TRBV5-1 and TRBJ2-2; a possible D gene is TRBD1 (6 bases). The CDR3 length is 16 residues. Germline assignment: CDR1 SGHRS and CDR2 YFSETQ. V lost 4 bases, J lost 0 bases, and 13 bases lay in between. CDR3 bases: TGCGCCAGCAGCGCAAAGGGACACGCGAACACCGGGGAGCTGTTTTTT. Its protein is CASSAKGHANTGELFF.

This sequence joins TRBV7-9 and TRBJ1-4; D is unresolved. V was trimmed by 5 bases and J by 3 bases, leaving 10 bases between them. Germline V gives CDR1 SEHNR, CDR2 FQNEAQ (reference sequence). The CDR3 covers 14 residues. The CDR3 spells CASSKSFSNEKLFF. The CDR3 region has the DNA TGTGCCAGCAGCAAGAGTTTTTCTAATGAAAAACTGTTTTTT. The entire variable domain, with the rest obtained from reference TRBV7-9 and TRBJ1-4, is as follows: DTGVSQNPRHKITKRGQNVTFRCDPISEHNRLYWYRQTLGQGPEFLTYFQNEAQLEKSRLLSDRFSAERPKGSFSTLEIQRTEQGDSAMYLCASSKSFSNEKLFFGSGTQLSVL.

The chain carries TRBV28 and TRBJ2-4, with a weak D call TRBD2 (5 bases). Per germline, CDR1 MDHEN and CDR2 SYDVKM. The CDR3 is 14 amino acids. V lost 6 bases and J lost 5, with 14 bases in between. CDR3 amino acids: CASRAAGLQNIQYF. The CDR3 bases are TGTGCCAGCAGGGCTGCGGGTCTCCAAAACATTCAGTACTTC.

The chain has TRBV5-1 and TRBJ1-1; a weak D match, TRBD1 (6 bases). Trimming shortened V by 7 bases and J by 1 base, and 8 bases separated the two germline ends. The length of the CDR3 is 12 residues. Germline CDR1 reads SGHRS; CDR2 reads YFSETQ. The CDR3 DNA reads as TGCGCCAGCCGGACAGAGAACACTGAAGCTTTCTTT. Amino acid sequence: CASRTENTEAFF.

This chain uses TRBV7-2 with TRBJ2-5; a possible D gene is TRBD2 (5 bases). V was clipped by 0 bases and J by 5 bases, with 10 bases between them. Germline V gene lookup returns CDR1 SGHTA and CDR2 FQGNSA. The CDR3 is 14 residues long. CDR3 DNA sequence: TGTGCCAGCAGCTTAGCAGCTAGCAAGGAGACCCAGTACTTC. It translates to CASSLAASKETQYF.

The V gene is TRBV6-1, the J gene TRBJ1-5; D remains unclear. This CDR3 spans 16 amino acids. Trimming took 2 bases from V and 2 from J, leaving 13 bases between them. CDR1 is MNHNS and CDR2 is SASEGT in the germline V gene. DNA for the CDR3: TGTGCCAGCAGTGAAAATGAGAGGTTTGGCAATCAGCCCCAGCATTTT. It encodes CASSENERFGNQPQHF.

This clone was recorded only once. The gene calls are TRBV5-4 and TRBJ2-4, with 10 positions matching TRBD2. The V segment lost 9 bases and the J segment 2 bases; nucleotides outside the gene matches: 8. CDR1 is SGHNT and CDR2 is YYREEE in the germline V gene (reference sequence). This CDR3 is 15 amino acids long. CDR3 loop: CATGVSGGTKNIQYF. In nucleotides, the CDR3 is TGTGCCACCGGGGTTAGCGGGGGGACCAAAAACATTCAGTACTTC.

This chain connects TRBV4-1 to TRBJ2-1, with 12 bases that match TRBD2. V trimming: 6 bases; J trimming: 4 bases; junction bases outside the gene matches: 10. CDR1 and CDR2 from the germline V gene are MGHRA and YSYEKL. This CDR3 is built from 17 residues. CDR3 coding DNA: TGCGCCAGCAGGAAAGTAGGGACTAGCGGGCGGTACAATGAGCAGTTCTTC. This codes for CASRKVGTSGRYNEQFF.

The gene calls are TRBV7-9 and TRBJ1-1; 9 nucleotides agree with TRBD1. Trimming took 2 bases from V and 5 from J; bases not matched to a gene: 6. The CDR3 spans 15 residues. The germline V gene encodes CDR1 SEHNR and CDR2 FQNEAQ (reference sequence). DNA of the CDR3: TGTGCCAGCAGCTTATCCGGGACAGGGCGGACTGAAGCTTTCTTT. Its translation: CASSLSGTGRTEAFF.

DNA of the CDR3: TGTGCCAGCAGTTACACAGGGAGGAACACTGAAGCTTTCTTT. Protein sequence: CASSYTGRNTEAFF. The chain has TRBV6-5 and TRBJ1-1; perhaps TRBD1 as D (6 bases). Germline V gene data show CDR1 as MNHEY and CDR2 as SVGAGI. Trimming took 2 bases from V and 1 from J, leaving 8 bases between them. The CDR3 totals 14 residues.

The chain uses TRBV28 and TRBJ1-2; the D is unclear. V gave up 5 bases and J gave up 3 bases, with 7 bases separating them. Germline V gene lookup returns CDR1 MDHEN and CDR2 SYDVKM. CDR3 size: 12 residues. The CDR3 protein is CASSLRDYGYTF. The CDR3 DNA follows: TGTGCCAGCAGTCTGAGGGACTATGGCTACACCTTC.

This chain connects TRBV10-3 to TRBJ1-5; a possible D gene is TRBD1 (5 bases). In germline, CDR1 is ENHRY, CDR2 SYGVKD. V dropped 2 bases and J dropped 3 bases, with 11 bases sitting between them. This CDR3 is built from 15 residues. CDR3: CAISEGGDYNQPQHF. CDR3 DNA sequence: TGTGCCATCAGTGAGGGGGGGGATTACAATCAGCCCCAGCATTTT.

The CDR3 protein is CASSQDLDGARGEQYF. The DNA for the CDR3 is TGCGCCAGCAGCCAAGATCTCGACGGGGCGAGGGGGGAGCAGTACTTC. The chain combines TRBV4-1 with TRBJ2-7; possible D gene TRBD1, 6 bases. CDR3 length: 16 amino acids. V was clipped by 0 bases and J by 7 bases, with 19 bases between them. Germline lookup yields CDR1 MGHRA and CDR2 YSYEKL.

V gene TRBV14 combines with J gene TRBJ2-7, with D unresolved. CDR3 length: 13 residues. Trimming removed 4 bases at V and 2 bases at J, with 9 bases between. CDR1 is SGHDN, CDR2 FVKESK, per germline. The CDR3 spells CASSRSGPYEQYF. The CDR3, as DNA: TGTGCCAGCAGCCGGTCGGGTCCCTACGAGCAGTACTTC.

Here the CDR3 DNA reads TGTGCCAGCAGCACAATCCCAGGGGACAACTTGATGGGCACGCAGTATTTT. This codes for CASSTIPGDNLMGTQYF. The V and J genes are TRBV2 and TRBJ2-3; D may be TRBD1 (6 bases). The CDR3 length is 17 residues. The germline V gene encodes CDR1 SNHLY and CDR2 FYNNEI. The V end was cut by 6 bases, the J end by 9 bases, with 28 bases between.

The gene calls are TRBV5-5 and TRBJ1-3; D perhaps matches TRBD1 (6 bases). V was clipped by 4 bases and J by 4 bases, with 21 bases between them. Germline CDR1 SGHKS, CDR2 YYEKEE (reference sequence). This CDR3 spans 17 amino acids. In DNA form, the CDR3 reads TGTGCCAGCAGCCTTACAAAAACAGGGTATCTAGGAAACACCATATATTTT. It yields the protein CASSLTKTGYLGNTIYF. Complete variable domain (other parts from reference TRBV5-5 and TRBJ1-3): DAGVTQSPTHLIKTRGQQVTLRCSPISGHKSVSWYQQVLGQGPQFIFQYYEKEERGRGNFPDRFSARQFPNYSSELNVNALLLGDSALYLCASSLTKTGYLGNTIYFGEGSWLTVV.

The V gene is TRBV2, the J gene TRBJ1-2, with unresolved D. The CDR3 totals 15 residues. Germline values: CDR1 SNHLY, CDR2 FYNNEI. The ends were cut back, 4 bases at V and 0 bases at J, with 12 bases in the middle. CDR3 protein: CASSVLVESNYGYTF. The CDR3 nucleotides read TGTGCCAGCAGTGTTCTGGTAGAATCTAACTATGGCTACACCTTC.

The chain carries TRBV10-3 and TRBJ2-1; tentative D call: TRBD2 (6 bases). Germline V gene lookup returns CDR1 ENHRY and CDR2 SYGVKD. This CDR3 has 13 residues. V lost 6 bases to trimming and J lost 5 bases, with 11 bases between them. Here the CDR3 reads CAIRMIADNEQFF. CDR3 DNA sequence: TGTGCCATCAGGATGATAGCGGACAATGAGCAGTTCTTC.

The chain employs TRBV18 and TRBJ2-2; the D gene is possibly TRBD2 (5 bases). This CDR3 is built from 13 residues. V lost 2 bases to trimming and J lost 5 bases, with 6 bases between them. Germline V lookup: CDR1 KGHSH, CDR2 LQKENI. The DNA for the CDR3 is TGTGCCAGCTCACCAACGGGGACCGGGGAGCTGTTTTTT. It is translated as CASSPTGTGELFF.

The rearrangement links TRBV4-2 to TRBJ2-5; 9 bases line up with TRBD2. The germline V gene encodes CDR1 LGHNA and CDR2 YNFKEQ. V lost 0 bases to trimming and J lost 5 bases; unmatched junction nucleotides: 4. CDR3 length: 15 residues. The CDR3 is CASSQDSGGSETQYF. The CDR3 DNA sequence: TGTGCCAGCAGCCAAGATAGCGGGGGCAGCGAGACCCAGTACTTC.

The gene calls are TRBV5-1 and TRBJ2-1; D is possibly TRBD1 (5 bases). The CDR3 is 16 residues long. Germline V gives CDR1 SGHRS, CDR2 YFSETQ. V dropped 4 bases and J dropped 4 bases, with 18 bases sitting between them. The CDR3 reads CASSKFTGNPYNEQFF. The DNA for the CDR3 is TGCGCCAGCAGCAAATTTACAGGTAACCCTTACAATGAGCAGTTCTTC.

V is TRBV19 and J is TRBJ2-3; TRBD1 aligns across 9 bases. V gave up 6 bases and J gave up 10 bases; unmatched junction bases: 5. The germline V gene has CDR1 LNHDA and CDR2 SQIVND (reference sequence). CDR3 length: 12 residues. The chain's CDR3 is CASSQTGGAQYF. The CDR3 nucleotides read TGTGCCAGTAGCCAAACAGGGGGCGCGCAGTATTTT.

CDR3 region: CASTPTLQGDEQFF. Here the CDR3 DNA reads TGTGCCAGCACCCCAACGTTACAGGGCGATGAGCAGTTCTTC. This chain links TRBV11-2 with TRBJ2-1; tentative D call: TRBD1 (6 bases). The length of the CDR3 is 14 residues. V dropped 7 bases and J dropped 8 bases, with 18 bases sitting between them. Germline V lookup: CDR1 SGHAT, CDR2 FQNNGV.

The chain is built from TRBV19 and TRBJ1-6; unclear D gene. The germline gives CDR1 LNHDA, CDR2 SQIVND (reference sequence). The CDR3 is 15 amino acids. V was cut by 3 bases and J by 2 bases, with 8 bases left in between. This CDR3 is CASSISAAYNSPLHF. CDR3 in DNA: TGTGCCAGTAGTATCTCAGCGGCCTATAATTCACCCCTCCACTTT. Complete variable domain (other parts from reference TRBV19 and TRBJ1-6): DGGITQSPKYLFRKEGQNVTLSCEQNLNHDAMYWYRQDPGQGLRLIYYSQIVNDFQKGDIAEGYSVSREKKESFPLTVTSAQKNPTAFYLCASSISAAYNSPLHFGNGTRLTVT.

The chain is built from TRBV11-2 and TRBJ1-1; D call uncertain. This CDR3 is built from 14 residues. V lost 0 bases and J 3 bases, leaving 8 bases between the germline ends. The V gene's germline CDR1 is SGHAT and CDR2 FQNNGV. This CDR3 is CASSLDTPHTEAFF. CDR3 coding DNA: TGTGCCAGCAGCTTAGATACACCACACACTGAAGCTTTCTTT. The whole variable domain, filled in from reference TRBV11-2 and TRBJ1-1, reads EAGVAQSPRYKIIEKRQSVAFWCNPISGHATLYWYQQILGQGPKLLIQFQNNGVVDDSQLPKDRFSAERLKGVDSTLKIQPAKLEDSAVYLCASSLDTPHTEAFFGQGTRLTVV.

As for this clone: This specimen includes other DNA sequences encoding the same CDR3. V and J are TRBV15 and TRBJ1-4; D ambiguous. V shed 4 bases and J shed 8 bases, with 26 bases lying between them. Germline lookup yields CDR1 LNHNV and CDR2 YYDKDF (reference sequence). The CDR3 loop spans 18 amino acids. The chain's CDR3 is CATSTARQRPTRSEKLFF. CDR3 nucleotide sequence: TGTGCCACCAGCACCGCCCGGCAGCGTCCTACTCGAAGCGAAAAACTGTTTTTT.

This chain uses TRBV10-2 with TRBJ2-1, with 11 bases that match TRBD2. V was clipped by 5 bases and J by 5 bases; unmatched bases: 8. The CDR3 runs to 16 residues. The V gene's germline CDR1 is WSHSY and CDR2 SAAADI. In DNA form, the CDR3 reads TGCGCCAGCAGTCAACTAGGACTAGCGGGCGACAATGAGCAGTTCTTC. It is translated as CASSQLGLAGDNEQFF.

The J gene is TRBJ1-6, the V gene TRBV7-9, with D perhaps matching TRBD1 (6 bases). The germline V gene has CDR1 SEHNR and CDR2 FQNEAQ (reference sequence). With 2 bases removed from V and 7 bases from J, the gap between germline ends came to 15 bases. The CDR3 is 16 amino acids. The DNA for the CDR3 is TGTGCCAGCAGCTTAATTTTCAGGGGAGGGAATTCACCCCTCCACTTT. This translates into CASSLIFRGGNSPLHF. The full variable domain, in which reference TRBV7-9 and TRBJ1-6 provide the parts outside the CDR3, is DTGVSQNPRHKITKRGQNVTFRCDPISEHNRLYWYRQTLGQGPEFLTYFQNEAQLEKSRLLSDRFSAERPKGSFSTLEIQRTEQGDSAMYLCASSLIFRGGNSPLHFGNGTRLTVT.

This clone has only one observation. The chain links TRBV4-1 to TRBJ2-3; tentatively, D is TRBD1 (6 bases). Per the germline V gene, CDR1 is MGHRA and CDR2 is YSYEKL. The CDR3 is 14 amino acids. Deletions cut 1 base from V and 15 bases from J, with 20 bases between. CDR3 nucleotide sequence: TGCGCCAGCAGCCAAGGGGCGTCGGGACAAAAGGGCTATTTT. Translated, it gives CASSQGASGQKGYF.